These 18 T cell receptor beta chains were all obtained from the same sample, sequenced in a study of Graves' ophthalmopathy and Graves' hyperthyroidism. TCR beta CDR3 regions were amplified from RNA transcripts. Investigators did first-round RT-PCR with HTBI primers, then second-round multiplex PCR. TCRdb analysed the multiplex PCR reads with MiXCR anew, one entry per CDR3 protein. Here the sample spans a few hundred thousand distinct CDR3 sequences, about 17% being singletons. What was sequenced was peripheral blood. The receptors were sampled from an adult man with Graves' ophthalmopathy.

This clonotype has at least ten counts. The V gene is TRBV9, the J gene TRBJ2-5, with D perhaps matching TRBD2 (6 bases). Trimming removed 4 bases from V and 5 bases from J, with 18 bases in between. Germline V gene data show CDR1 as SGDLS and CDR2 as YYNGEE. This CDR3 region has 15 residues. The CDR3 sequence is CASSTTGVGRETQYF. For the CDR3, the DNA is TGTGCCAGCAGCACCACTGGCGTGGGGAGGGAGACCCAGTACTTC. Based on the CDR3 plus reference TRBV9 and TRBJ2-5, the full variable domain is DSGVTQTPKHLITATGQRVTLRCSPRSGDLSVYWYQQSLDQGLQFLIQYYNGEERAKGNILERFSAQQFPDLHSELNLSSLELGDSALYFCASSTTGVGRETQYFGPGTRLLVL.

This clonotype was counted at least ten times. The V and J genes are TRBV19 and TRBJ2-5; 9 nucleotides line up with TRBD2. This CDR3 has 15 residues. Trimming removed 4 bases from V and 5 bases from J; junction bases left unmatched: 8. CDR1 is LNHDA, CDR2 SQIVND, per germline (reference sequence). CDR3 sequence reads: CASSTQRGAGETQYF. CDR3 nucleotides: TGTGCCAGTAGTACCCAGCGGGGGGCCGGGGAGACCCAGTACTTC.

This clonotype appeared many times. The chain joins TRBV7-8 to TRBJ2-7, with a tentative D call TRBD2 (6 bases). The CDR3 extends over 16 amino acids. The V gene's germline CDR1 is SGHVS and CDR2 FQNEAQ. The V end lost 1 base, the J end lost 1 base, and 14 bases lay between the germline ends. CDR3 bases: TGTGCCAGCAGCTTAGAGGTAGCGGCGAGGTCCTACGAGCAGTACTTC. Translating gives CASSLEVAARSYEQYF.

This clonotype showed up many times. The rearrangement joins TRBV4-1 to TRBJ2-6; 7 bases are a match to TRBD1. Germline V lookup: CDR1 MGHRA, CDR2 YSYEKL. This CDR3 is built from 19 residues. V was pared by 0 bases and J by 0 bases, with 8 bases of the junction left unmatched. This CDR3 reads CASSQEEQGILSGANVLTF. The CDR3 bases are TGCGCCAGCAGCCAAGAGGAACAGGGGATTCTCTCTGGGGCCAACGTCCTGACTTTC.

The V gene is TRBV20-1, the J gene TRBJ2-7; 14 nucleotides agree with TRBD2. The CDR3 is 17 amino acids. Trimming took 0 bases from V and 5 from J; bases not matched to a gene: 9. Germline CDR1 and CDR2: DFQATT and SNEGSKA (reference sequence). The CDR3, as DNA: TGCAGTGCTAGAGACCTAGAGGGACTAGCGGGAGATCACGAGCAGTACTTC. This gives the protein CSARDLEGLAGDHEQYF.

This clonotype was detected many times. The rearrangement uses TRBV5-1 and TRBJ2-7; TRBD2 might be the D (6 bases). CDR3 length equals 15 residues. The germline V and J ends were trimmed by 4 bases and 5 bases, with 19 bases remaining between them. CDR1 SGHRS and CDR2 YFSETQ come from the germline V gene. The CDR3 loop is CASSPDGTWGDEQYF. The CDR3 region has the DNA TGCGCCAGCAGCCCCGACGGGACCTGGGGGGACGAGCAGTACTTC.

This clonotype was seen many times. This rearrangement joins TRBV10-2 to TRBJ1-5, with TRBD1 identical over 9 bases. In germline, CDR1 is WSHSY, CDR2 SAAADI. The V segment lost 9 bases and the J segment 7 bases; nucleotides outside the gene matches: 7. This CDR3 spans 13 amino acids. This chain's CDR3 is CASRGQGRQPQHF. CDR3 coding DNA: TGCGCCAGTCGAGGACAGGGGAGGCAGCCCCAGCATTTT.

This clonotype was counted only a few times. Possible read error: a much larger clone is one base away. This chain connects TRBV6-1 to TRBJ1-2; the D is unclear. There are 14 residues in the CDR3. Germline loops: CDR1 MNHNS, CDR2 SASEGT. With 6 bases removed from V and 3 bases from J, the gap between germline ends came to 14 bases. The CDR3 region has the DNA TGTGCCAGCAGACGGGTCCTTGGGTACTATGGCTACACCTTC. Its translation is CASRRVLGYYGYTF.

There are many counts of this clonotype. V is TRBV30 and J is TRBJ2-5; D remains unclear. The germline V gene encodes CDR1 GTSNPN and CDR2 SVGIG (reference sequence). The V end was cut by 0 bases, the J end by 5 bases, with 10 bases between. CDR3 length equals 13 residues. CDR3 nucleotide sequence: TGTGCCTGGAGTGTACTGGGGTCTGAGACCCAGTACTTC. This gives the protein CAWSVLGSETQYF.

This clonotype was recorded at least ten times. The chain has TRBV7-3 and TRBJ2-5, with D perhaps given as TRBD1 or TRBD2 (5 bases each). Trimming shortened V by 5 bases and J by 5 bases, and 15 bases separated the two germline ends. CDR3 length equals 14 residues. Germline V CDR1 and CDR2: SGHTA, FQGTGA. Here the CDR3 reads CASSTPRGPETQYF. As DNA, the CDR3 is TGTGCCAGCAGCACACCCCGGGGACCGGAGACCCAGTACTTC.

This clonotype has just a few counts. Here the CDR3 DNA reads TGTGCCAGCAGGCTGGGACAGGGGAAGAGTGGCTACACCTTC. This sequence encodes CASRLGQGKSGYTF. The V and J genes are TRBV6-1 and TRBJ1-2; TRBD1 agrees at 10 bases. CDR3 length equals 14 residues. With V trimmed by 6 bases and J by 7 bases, 8 bases remained unmatched. From germline, CDR1 is MNHNS and CDR2 SASEGT.

This clonotype has a count of ten or more. This chain joins TRBV19 and TRBJ2-7; 9 bases are a match to TRBD1. The CDR3 is 16 amino acids. CDR1 is LNHDA and CDR2 is SQIVND in the germline V gene (reference sequence). V dropped 5 bases and J dropped 0; count of bases not matched to a gene: 8. The CDR3 bases are TGTGCCAGTAGTCCGTGGACAGGGGTACGCTCCTACGAGCAGTACTTC. Translating it yields CASSPWTGVRSYEQYF. The full variable domain, completed using reference TRBV19 and TRBJ2-7, is DGGITQSPKYLFRKEGQNVTLSCEQNLNHDAMYWYRQDPGQGLRLIYYSQIVNDFQKGDIAEGYSVSREKKESFPLTVTSAQKNPTAFYLCASSPWTGVRSYEQYFGPGTRLTVT.

The rearrangement links TRBV30 to TRBJ1-1, with TRBD1 matching over 7 bases. Trimming cost V 4 bases and J 6 bases; bases outside gene matches: 11. In germline, CDR1 is GTSNPN, CDR2 SVGIG (reference sequence). This CDR3 is 14 amino acids long. CDR3 in DNA: TGTGCCTGGATGACGCCGACAGGGATCTCTGAAGCTTTCTTT. Translation gives CAWMTPTGISEAFF. The full variable domain, with the rest looked up from reference TRBV30 and TRBJ1-1, is SQTIHQWPATLVQPVGSPLSLECTVEGTSNPNLYWYRQAAGRGLQLLFYSVGIGQISSEVPQNLSASRPQDRQFILSSKKLLLSDSGFYLCAWMTPTGISEAFFGQGTRLTVV.

In nucleotides, the CDR3 is TGCGCCAGCAGCTTGCCCGGGGCGGGCTACGAGCAGTACTTC. Residues: CASSLPGAGYEQYF. The chain recombines TRBV5-1 with TRBJ2-7; D assignment may be TRBD1 or TRBD2 (5 bases each). V gave up 1 base and J gave up 3 bases, with 11 bases separating them. This CDR3 has 14 amino acids. Germline V gene lookup returns CDR1 SGHRS and CDR2 YFSETQ.

This clonotype appeared many times. V gene TRBV19 combines with J gene TRBJ1-5, with D perhaps matching TRBD1 (5 bases). The CDR3 covers 14 residues. Looked up from germline, CDR1 is LNHDA and CDR2 is SQIVND (reference sequence). Trimming took off 3 bases at V and 4 bases at J, with 10 bases between the two ends. The CDR3 sequence: CASSIQGANQPQHF. The CDR3 nucleotides read TGTGCCAGTAGTATTCAGGGAGCAAATCAGCCCCAGCATTTT.

This clonotype was recorded many times. DNA for the CDR3: TGCAGTGCCCTGACGGACTCGGCGCCCCGGGAGACCCAGTACTTC. It yields the protein CSALTDSAPRETQYF. The genes are TRBV20-1 and TRBJ2-5; the D gene is possibly TRBD2 (5 bases). Trimming pared 6 bases from V and 5 bases from J, leaving 22 bases between. Germline CDR1 reads DFQATT; CDR2 reads SNEGSKA (reference sequence). The CDR3 consists of 15 residues.

The chain recombines TRBV19 with TRBJ1-2; the D is unclear. The V end lost 5 bases, the J end lost 5 bases, and 15 bases lay between the germline ends. CDR3 size: 14 residues. In germline, CDR1 is LNHDA, CDR2 SQIVND (reference sequence). CDR3 in DNA: TGTGCCAGTAGTCCACCGGGGATGCTGTATGGCTACACCTTC. Amino acids: CASSPPGMLYGYTF.

This clonotype was counted many times. Since the CDR3 does not end with the conserved phenylalanine or tryptophan, this likely comes from a read error. The chain employs TRBV30 and TRBJ1-5; a possible D gene is TRBD1 (6 bases). The CDR3 runs to 15 residues. Germline V lookup: CDR1 GTSNPN, CDR2 SVGIG (reference sequence). The germline V and J ends were trimmed by 4 bases and 2 bases, with 15 bases remaining between them. CDR3 sequence (DNA): TGTGCCTGGACCCCCGGGGGCAGTGGCAATCAGCCCCAGCATCTT. This codes for CAWTPGGSGNQPQHL.